This entry lists 32 T cell receptor beta chains sequenced from one sample in a study of shared clonotypes between healthy human individuals (TCRdb year 2020). The protocol used for the library was the immunoSEQ multiplex PCR assay. In its TCRdb copy, this immuneACCESS table keeps in-frame sequences only and misses some clones. Where compared with another copy, unresolved V genes explain less than half of these, and the others have no known cause. The sample table records over a million clones; under 80% of these occur just once. The ten top clones hold approximately 1.5% of the sample. The sample was memory CD4+ T cells sorted from blood. The cell subset or site label for this specimen denotes: CD45RA-negative fraction. These receptors were obtained from a man younger than 35 in good health.

V and J are TRBV5-6 and TRBJ2-2; D may match TRBD1 or TRBD2 (5 bases each). The V gene lost 0 bases and the J gene lost 5 bases, with 17 bases spanning the gap. CDR3 length: 17 residues. The germline V gene encodes CDR1 SGHDT and CDR2 YYEEEE. The CDR3 spells CASSLARREWGTGELFF. CDR3 bases: TGTGCCAGCAGCTTGGCACGTCGGGAATGGGGGACCGGGGAGCTGTTTTTT.

The chain carries TRBV7-2 and TRBJ2-3; 7 bases are a match to TRBD2. Germline V lookup: CDR1 SGHTA, CDR2 FQGNSA. The V gene end was trimmed by 6 bases and the J gene end by 7 bases; junction bases not matched to a gene: 16. The CDR3 covers 16 residues. The CDR3 coding sequence is TGTGCCAGCAGTTCACGTAGGTCTAGCGGATTTCATACGCAGTATTTT. Amino acids: CASSSRRSSGFHTQYF.

The chain uses TRBV28 and TRBJ2-6, with 10 bases that match TRBD1. J lost 0 bases, V lost 3 bases, and 5 bases had no gene match. The CDR3 sequence is 18 residues long. CDR1 MDHEN and CDR2 SYDVKM come from the germline V gene. As DNA, the CDR3 is TGTGCCAGCAGTTTCAGACAGGGGGCTGGCTCTGGGGCCAACGTCCTGACTTTC. Its protein is CASSFRQGAGSGANVLTF. Complete variable domain (other parts from reference TRBV28 and TRBJ2-6): DVKVTQSSRYLVKRTGEKVFLECVQDMDHENMFWYRQDPGLGLRLIYFSYDVKMKEKGDIPEGYSVSREKKERFSLILESASTNQTSMYLCASSFRQGAGSGANVLTFGAGSRLTVL.

Here the CDR3 reads CASSLKQGSFLSYEQYF. The CDR3 coding sequence is TGTGCCAGCAGCTTAAAACAGGGTAGCTTCTTATCCTACGAGCAGTACTTC. The chain carries TRBV7-2 and TRBJ2-7; a weak D match, TRBD1 (6 bases). Trimming took 2 bases from V and 1 from J, leaving 18 bases between them. Germline V lookup: CDR1 SGHTA, CDR2 FQGNSA. The CDR3 extends over 17 amino acids.

The chain couples TRBV30 to TRBJ2-5; 9 bases agree with TRBD2. The germline gives CDR1 GTSNPN, CDR2 SVGIG (reference sequence). V shed 3 bases, J shed 6 bases, and the junction held 11 bases outside the gene matches. The CDR3 is 15 residues long. This chain's CDR3 is CAWRMDSGGRKTQYF. The CDR3 region has the DNA TGTGCCTGGAGAATGGATAGCGGGGGTCGGAAGACCCAGTACTTC.

V is TRBV19 and J is TRBJ2-7; TRBD2 matches at 11 bases. CDR1 is LNHDA, CDR2 SQIVND, per germline (reference sequence). V shed 6 bases and J 1 base; nucleotides not matched to a gene: 11. This CDR3 has 17 amino acids. CDR3 sequence (DNA): TGTGCCAGTAGCCCACGCCTCCCTAGCGGGGGGTCCTACGAGCAGTACTTC. It specifies CASSPRLPSGGSYEQYF.

This chain joins TRBV7-2 and TRBJ2-7, with 8 nucleotides matching TRBD1. Germline loops: CDR1 SGHTA, CDR2 FQGNSA. This CDR3 has 15 residues. J gave up 5 bases and V 1 base, and 7 bases lay outside the gene matches. CDR3 sequence reads: CASSLVAGTGDEQYF. Written as DNA, the CDR3 is TGTGCCAGCAGCTTAGTGGCCGGGACAGGCGACGAGCAGTACTTC. The entire variable domain, with the rest obtained from reference TRBV7-2 and TRBJ2-7, is as follows: GAGVSQSPSNKVTEKGKDVELRCDPISGHTALYWYRQSLGQGLEFLIYFQGNSAPDKSGLPSDRFSAERTGGSVSTLTIQRTQQEDSAVYLCASSLVAGTGDEQYFGPGTRLTVT.

This clone turned up a few times. This sequence joins TRBV10-3 and TRBJ1-1, with a tentative D call TRBD1 (6 bases). Trimming removed 8 bases at V and 4 bases at J, with 14 bases between. Germline CDR1 is ENHRY and CDR2 is SYGVKD. The CDR3 has 13 amino acids. The CDR3 loop is CAISTGLSTEAFF. The CDR3 DNA reads as TGTGCCATCTCCACAGGGTTGAGCACTGAAGCTTTCTTT.

V is TRBV30 and J is TRBJ1-1; no firm D call. The CDR3 length is 14 residues. CDR1 and CDR2 (germline): GTSNPN, SVGIG (reference sequence). Trimming shortened V by 5 bases and J by 5 bases, and 18 bases separated the two germline ends. The CDR3 sequence is CAWCFDTLGTEAFF. In nucleotides, the CDR3 is TGTGCCTGGTGCTTTGACACATTGGGGACTGAAGCTTTCTTT.

The chain uses TRBV28 and TRBJ1-1; D gene unclear. V was pared by 7 bases and J by 7 bases, with 13 bases between. This CDR3 comprises 12 residues. From germline, CDR1 is MDHEN and CDR2 SYDVKM. The CDR3 sequence: CASITGKGEAFF. CDR3 in DNA: TGTGCCAGCATCACGGGGAAGGGTGAAGCTTTCTTT.

The chain employs TRBV21-1 and TRBJ2-5; TRBD1 was called by the table and not checked on the DNA. TRBV21-1 is shown as a pseudogene. CDR3 length: 20 amino acids. CDR3 loop: CASSIYYGQGAPHNRETQYF. CDR3 DNA: TGTGCCAGCAGCATATACTACGGACAGGGGGCTCCACACAACAGGGAGACCCAGTACTTC.

The chain is built from TRBV5-1 and TRBJ2-3; TRBD2 agrees at 8 bases. The germline CDR1 and CDR2 sequences are SGHRS and YFSETQ. Trimming took 3 bases from V and 2 from J; bases not matched to a gene: 8. CDR3 length: 16 residues. This CDR3 reads CASSYGTRSYTDTQYF. The CDR3 DNA follows: TGCGCCAGCAGCTACGGGACTAGATCTTACACAGATACGCAGTATTTT.

The chain recombines TRBV2 with TRBJ2-3, with D perhaps matching TRBD2 (6 bases). The CDR3 has 15 residues. CDR1 and CDR2 (germline): SNHLY, FYNNEI. The ends were cut back, 4 bases at V and 3 bases at J, with 14 bases in the middle. CDR3 DNA: TGTGCCAGCAGTGTGGGCGGGATAACAACAGATACGCAGTATTTT. Translation: CASSVGGITTDTQYF.

V and J are TRBV4-1 and TRBJ2-1; possible D gene TRBD2, 5 bases. The V and J ends lost 0 bases and 10 bases respectively, with 10 bases between them. The CDR3 contains 13 residues. Germline V gene data show CDR1 as MGHRA and CDR2 as YSYEKL. CDR3 amino acids: CASSQDGVYEQFF. For the CDR3, the DNA is TGCGCCAGCAGCCAAGACGGGGTATACGAGCAGTTCTTC.

This chain connects TRBV11-2 to TRBJ2-3; TRBD2 matches 10 bases. CDR1 SGHAT and CDR2 FQNNGV come from the germline V gene. V shed 0 bases, J shed 2 bases, and the junction held 8 bases outside the gene matches. The CDR3 is 18 amino acids. The CDR3 sequence is CASSLDGLAGAFTDTQYF. The DNA for the CDR3 is TGTGCCAGCAGCTTAGACGGTCTAGCGGGAGCCTTCACAGATACGCAGTATTTT.

This clone was detected many times. The CDR3 here is CASSELNTGELFF. DNA of the CDR3: TGCGCCAGCAGTGAGTTAAACACCGGGGAGCTGTTTTTT. The V call is TRBV10-2, the J call TRBJ2-2; D call uncertain. Between the trimmed V and J ends, which lost 1 base and 2 bases, there was a span of 2 bases. Germline values: CDR1 WSHSY, CDR2 SAAADI. This CDR3 spans 13 amino acids.

V usage is TRBV5-4 and J usage is TRBJ1-1, with D possibly TRBD1 on 6 matching bases. Looked up from germline, CDR1 is SGHNT and CDR2 is YYREEE (reference sequence). This CDR3 is 15 amino acids long. Trimming shortened V by 4 bases and J by 4 bases, and 17 bases separated the two germline ends. The CDR3 nucleotides read TGTGCCAGCAGCCCGTTACAGGGATGGGGCACTGAAGCTTTCTTT. It specifies CASSPLQGWGTEAFF.

This chain links TRBV10-3 with TRBJ2-6; D is ambiguous. Trimming took off 0 bases at V and 2 bases at J, with 5 bases between the two ends. The CDR3 totals 15 residues. Germline V gene data show CDR1 as ENHRY and CDR2 as SYGVKD. The CDR3 is CAISESGTGANVLTF. The CDR3 region has the DNA TGTGCCATCAGTGAGTCTGGCACTGGGGCCAACGTCCTGACTTTC.

The rearrangement links TRBV5-1 to TRBJ1-2, with a possible D match to TRBD1 (5 bases). The germline V gene has CDR1 SGHRS and CDR2 YFSETQ. The germline V and J ends were trimmed by 3 bases and 2 bases, with 14 bases remaining between them. This CDR3 is 15 amino acids long. The CDR3 loop is CASSSSGTRNYGYTF. The DNA for the CDR3 is TGCGCCAGCAGCTCGTCAGGGACTCGAAACTATGGCTACACCTTC.

This clone was seen only a few times. This chain links TRBV27 with TRBJ1-1; D is unclear. V dropped 6 bases and J dropped 1 base, with 15 bases sitting between them. Per germline, CDR1 MNHEY and CDR2 SMNVEV (reference sequence). There are 15 residues in the CDR3. As DNA, the CDR3 is TGTGCCAGCAGCCCTCCGTTTCGGCGGAACACTGAAGCTTTCTTT. Protein sequence: CASSPPFRRNTEAFF.

This clone was seen once. The rearrangement links TRBV28 to TRBJ1-1, with unresolved D. Between the trimmed V and J ends, which lost 3 bases and 7 bases, there was a span of 12 bases. This CDR3 contains 13 residues. In germline, CDR1 is MDHEN, CDR2 SYDVKM. Written as DNA, the CDR3 is TGTGCCAGCAGTTTTCCCGGACGGGTTGAAGCTTTCTTT. Translated: CASSFPGRVEAFF.

This clone came up once. The chain employs TRBV15 and TRBJ2-1; D possibly uses TRBD1 or TRBD2 (5 bases each). V dropped 4 bases and J dropped 3 bases, with 13 bases sitting between them. The germline gives CDR1 LNHNV, CDR2 YYDKDF (reference sequence). The CDR3 sequence is 15 residues long. CDR3 DNA sequence: TGTGCCACCAGCATCCGAGGGGCAGGCTACAATGAGCAGTTCTTC. The encoded protein is CATSIRGAGYNEQFF.

J is TRBJ2-5 and V is TRBV29-1; D is undetermined. This CDR3 region has 12 residues. Trimming shortened V by 6 bases and J by 6 bases, and 14 bases separated the two germline ends. CDR1 SQVTM and CDR2 ANQGSEA come from the germline V gene. CDR3: CSVGLDTQTQYF. CDR3 DNA: TGCAGCGTGGGCCTAGACACGCAGACCCAGTACTTC.

The chain couples TRBV4-1 to TRBJ2-2; the D gene is possibly TRBD1 (5 bases). V lost 1 base, J lost 8 bases, and 14 bases lay in between. Per the germline V gene, CDR1 is MGHRA and CDR2 is YSYEKL. The CDR3 consists of 15 residues. This CDR3 reads CASSQAGRVSGELFF. CDR3 bases: TGCGCCAGCAGCCAAGCTGGCAGGGTTTCAGGGGAGCTGTTTTTT.

Concerning this clone: Different DNA sequences within this sample yield the same CDR3. The V call is TRBV14, the J call TRBJ1-2; 8 nucleotides match TRBD1. This CDR3 region has 14 residues. Per germline, CDR1 SGHDN and CDR2 FVKESK. The V gene end was trimmed by 0 bases and the J gene end by 8 bases; junction bases not matched to a gene: 5. CDR3 in DNA: TGTGCCAGCAGCCAAGACAGGGGGCAGGGAGGCTACACCTTC. Its translation is CASSQDRGQGGYTF.

The chain employs TRBV4-1 and TRBJ2-2; weak D call: TRBD2 (6 bases). The V end was cut by 5 bases, the J end by 0 bases, with 10 bases between. This CDR3 spans 15 amino acids. Germline lookup yields CDR1 MGHRA and CDR2 YSYEKL. DNA for the CDR3: TGCGCCAGCAGCACCACGGGGGCGAACACCGGGGAGCTGTTTTTT. Residues: CASSTTGANTGELFF.

The chain links TRBV29-1 to TRBJ2-1; D gene ambiguous. The CDR3 contains 11 residues. Germline V gives CDR1 SQVTM, CDR2 ANQGSEA. The CDR3: CTPPAYNEQFF. DNA for the CDR3: TGCACCCCCCCGGCGTACAATGAGCAGTTCTTC.

J is TRBJ2-2 and V is TRBV5-1; no reliable D call. CDR1 is SGHRS, CDR2 YFSETQ, per germline. This CDR3 spans 14 amino acids. Trimming left V 1 base short and J 3 bases short, with 7 bases between. The CDR3 DNA reads as TGCGCCAGCAGCTTGCTCCGGGACACCGGGGAGCTGTTTTTT. Protein sequence: CASSLLRDTGELFF.

The rearrangement links TRBV30 to TRBJ1-4, with a weak D call TRBD1 (6 bases). Trimming cost V 3 bases and J 5 bases, with 13 bases left between them. This CDR3 contains 14 residues. Germline assignment: CDR1 GTSNPN and CDR2 SVGIG (reference sequence). The CDR3 loop is CAWSSGTLNEKLFF. The DNA of the CDR3 is TGTGCCTGGAGCTCCGGGACACTCAATGAAAAACTGTTTTTT.

This sequence joins TRBV18 and TRBJ1-5, with D unclear. The CDR3 runs to 12 residues. V gave up 6 bases and J gave up 11 bases, with 14 bases separating them. Germline CDR1 and CDR2: KGHSH and LQKENI. The CDR3 nucleotides read TGTGCCAGCTCTCACTTCGGTACGGCCCAGCATTTT. Protein: CASSHFGTAQHF.

This clone was seen a single time. V is TRBV18 and J is TRBJ1-6; D perhaps matches TRBD1 (5 bases). The V gene lost 3 bases and the J gene lost 7 bases, with 16 bases spanning the gap. This CDR3 comprises 16 residues. Germline assignment: CDR1 KGHSH and CDR2 LQKENI. The CDR3 sequence is CASSPGQLTANSPLHF. CDR3 coding DNA: TGTGCCAGCTCACCCGGACAACTGACAGCAAATTCACCCCTCCACTTT.

The rearrangement uses TRBV6-5 and TRBJ2-7; D possibly corresponds to TRBD1 (5 bases). The CDR3 consists of 13 residues. Between the trimmed V and J ends, which lost 5 bases and 2 bases, there was a span of 10 bases. CDR1 is MNHEY and CDR2 is SVGAGI in the germline V gene. The CDR3 loop reads CASSQPGTYEQYF. In DNA form, the CDR3 reads TGTGCCAGCAGTCAACCAGGGACCTACGAGCAGTACTTC.